A selection of T cell receptor beta chains follows, all from one sample in a study of blood T cell repertoires in COVID-19. Repertoires were generated with immunoSEQ multiplex PCR, while TCRdb's copy carries only in-frame clones and drops some. The sample includes about 92,000 clones, roughly 89% of them seen just once. The specimen sequenced was peripheral blood. Receptor source: a woman aged 55-70 years with COVID-19, enrolled during active disease. Each CDR3 is given with its conserved first and last residue.

V	J	CDR3
TRBV7-9	TRBJ2-3	CASSLGTSAGTDTQYF
TRBV6-5	TRBJ2-7	CASSYSAQEGYEQYF
TRBV7-2	TRBJ2-7	CASSSSTGTNYEQYF
TRBV19	TRBJ1-2	CASSQDRSNYGYTF
TRBV2	TRBJ1-5	CASSTTRTGHQPQHF
TRBV6-1	TRBJ1-4	CASSGLLRSLSEKLFF
TRBV21-1	TRBJ1-1	CASSKDRGGGTEAFF
TRBV30	TRBJ1-2	CASWAGPRGYGYTF
TRBV5-3	TRBJ1-2	CARSFLPWDRRYSWGYTF
TRBV7-2	TRBJ1-1	CASSSNMNTEAFF
TRBV29-1	TRBJ2-7	CSVVFRWMDEQYF
TRBV30	TRBJ1-2	CAWSVIGVGGYTF
TRBV9	TRBJ1-3	CASRAQGTGNTIYF
TRBV6-5	TRBJ2-5	CASRGGLFQETQYF
TRBV5-4	TRBJ2-4	CASSPSGTSGVAKNIQYF
TRBV19	TRBJ1-5	CASSQSPGGNQPQHF
TRBV3-1/TRBV3-2	TRBJ2-1	CASSQVGGHPNEQFF
TRBV2	TRBJ1-5	CASSEQGGTGTVQPQHF
TRBV10-3	TRBJ1-2	CAIGPDDRAKGYTF
TRBV4-3	TRBJ1-3	CASSQIAGLSGNTIYF
TRBV27	TRBJ1-1	CASSLAGGAWTEAFF
TRBV7-6	TRBJ1-4	CASSPPDRLNEKLFF
TRBV7-2	TRBJ2-1	CASTRTSGFYNEQFF
TRBV6-5	TRBJ1-2	CASSYSIRGQNYGYTF
TRBV18	TRBJ1-3	CASSPGQGNTIYF
TRBV6-4	TRBJ2-7	CASSDPAGESSYEQYF
TRBV6-1	TRBJ2-2	CASSETGSGYTGELFF
TRBV12-5	TRBJ2-3	CASGLGLAGGSTDTQYF
TRBV30	TRBJ1-1	CAWSSGTENTEAFF
TRBV9	TRBJ2-1	CASSVAGGPYNEQFF
TRBV30	TRBJ2-4	CAWSRTGGPSFDIQYF
TRBV23-1	TRBJ1-6	CASRLRTSVSSYNSPLHF
TRBV7-2	TRBJ2-5	CASSLSARVGETQYF
TRBV7-9	TRBJ2-3	CASSQPSGDTQYF
TRBV4-3	TRBJ2-4	CASSQATAGGRKNIQYF
TRBV6-6	TRBJ1-1	CASSSNRGRVTEAFF
TRBV5-1	TRBJ2-2	CASSPRAGASTGELFF
TRBV5-1	TRBJ2-5	CASSAWNLGTIQETQYF
TRBV29-1	TRBJ1-1	CSGRTVLGTEAFF
TRBV6-5	TRBJ1-5	CASSPDREQPQHF
TRBV7-9	TRBJ1-1	CASSLEWDSEAFF
TRBV6-2/TRBV6-3	TRBJ2-5	CASSYPWTSERETQYF
TRBV6-5	TRBJ1-4	CASSPVDRRNEKLFF
TRBV30	TRBJ1-6	CAWSVRSSYNSPLHF
TRBV18	TRBJ1-3	CASSPDRDSGNTIYF
TRBV9	TRBJ1-1	CASSVGSGHNVGGAFF